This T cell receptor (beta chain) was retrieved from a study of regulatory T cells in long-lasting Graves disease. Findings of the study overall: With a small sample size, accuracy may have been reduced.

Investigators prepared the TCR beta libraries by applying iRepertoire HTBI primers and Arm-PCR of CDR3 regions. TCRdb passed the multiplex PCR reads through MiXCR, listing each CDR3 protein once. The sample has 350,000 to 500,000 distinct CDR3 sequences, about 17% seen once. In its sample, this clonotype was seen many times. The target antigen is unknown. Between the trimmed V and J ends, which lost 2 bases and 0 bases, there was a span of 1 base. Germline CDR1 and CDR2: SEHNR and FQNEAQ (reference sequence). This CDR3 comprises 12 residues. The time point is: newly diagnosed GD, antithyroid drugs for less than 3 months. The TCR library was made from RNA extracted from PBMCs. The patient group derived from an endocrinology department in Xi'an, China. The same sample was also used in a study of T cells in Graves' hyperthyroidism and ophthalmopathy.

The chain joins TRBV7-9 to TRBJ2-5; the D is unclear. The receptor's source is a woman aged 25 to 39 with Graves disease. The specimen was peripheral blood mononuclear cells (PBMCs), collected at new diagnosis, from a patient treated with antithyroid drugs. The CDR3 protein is CASSLNQETQYF. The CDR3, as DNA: TGTGCCAGCAGCTTAAACCAAGAGACCCAGTACTTC.